Shown below are 17 T cell receptor beta chains from a single sample sequenced in a study of cytomegalovirus exposure and HLA in healthy donors. PCR amplification relied on 60 Vbeta primers (plus 13 Jbeta primers). Repertoires were generated with immunoSEQ multiplex PCR, while TCRdb's copy carries only in-frame clones and drops some. This table lists about 88,000 clones. The source material was PBMCs. Source of these receptors: a girl aged 5-17 years in good health and CMV-seropositive.

The chain is built from TRBV29-1 and TRBJ1-4; no clear D gene. Germline values: CDR1 SQVTM, CDR2 ANQGSEA. CDR3 length equals 12 residues. Between the trimmed V and J ends, which lost 5 bases and 7 bases, there was a span of 11 bases. CDR3 bases: TGCAGCGTTCTGGGTGGGAGTGAAAAACTGTTTTTT. It translates to CSVLGGSEKLFF.

The V and J genes are TRBV30 and TRBJ2-3; a possible D gene is TRBD2 (5 bases). The CDR3 contains 15 residues. Trimming took 3 bases from V and 5 from J, leaving 18 bases between them. In germline, CDR1 is GTSNPN, CDR2 SVGIG (reference sequence). CDR3 protein: CAWSVSTRTQDTQYF. Written as DNA, the CDR3 is TGTGCCTGGAGCGTGTCCACTAGGACCCAAGATACGCAGTATTTT.

This sequence joins TRBV2 and TRBJ1-6; no clear D gene. Deletions cut 7 bases from V and 10 bases from J, with 14 bases between. The CDR3 sequence is 13 residues long. Germline V lookup: CDR1 SNHLY, CDR2 FYNNEI. The CDR3 sequence is CASTWEERSPLHF. The CDR3 DNA reads TGTGCCAGCACCTGGGAGGAGAGATCACCCCTCCACTTT.

The chain joins TRBV18 to TRBJ2-2, with D perhaps TRBD1 (5 bases). V lost 5 bases and J 7 bases, leaving 11 bases between the germline ends. The CDR3 has 13 residues. In germline, CDR1 is KGHSH, CDR2 LQKENI. The CDR3 DNA reads as TGTGCCAGCTCAAAACAGGCGGACGGGGAGCTGTTTTTT. It codes for CASSKQADGELFF.

V gene TRBV4-1 combines with J gene TRBJ1-2; 8 bases are shared with TRBD1. From germline, CDR1 is MGHRA and CDR2 YSYEKL. Losses at the gene ends were 2 bases for V and 6 bases for J; bases not matched to a gene: 8. The CDR3 sequence is 15 residues long. CDR3 residues: CASSQPGQVVDGYTF. CDR3 bases: TGCGCCAGCAGCCAACCGGGACAGGTCGTGGATGGCTACACCTTC.

CDR3 DNA sequence: TGTGCCAGCAGCTTTCGGACAGGCCTCCTGAACACTGAAGCTTTCTTT. This translates into CASSFRTGLLNTEAFF. V gene TRBV5-6 combines with J gene TRBJ1-1; 7 bases are a match to TRBD1. Germline-derived CDR1 and CDR2 are SGHDT and YYEEEE. There are 16 residues in the CDR3. After removal of 2 bases from V and 0 bases from J, the junction contained 7 bases not matched to a gene.

The chain recombines TRBV4-3 with TRBJ1-6; D is perhaps TRBD1 (5 bases). This CDR3 comprises 14 residues. Trimming removed 0 bases at V and 8 bases at J, with 8 bases between. Per germline, CDR1 LGHNA and CDR2 YSLEER. The CDR3 here is CASSQDRGDSPLHF. CDR3 nucleotide sequence: TGCGCCAGCAGCCAAGATCGGGGGGATTCACCCCTCCACTTT.

The V call is TRBV4-1, the J call TRBJ2-3, with TRBD2 identical over 10 bases. V shed 4 bases and J 4 bases; nucleotides not matched to a gene: 8. The CDR3 consists of 16 residues. Germline loops: CDR1 MGHRA, CDR2 YSYEKL. DNA for the CDR3: TGCGCCAGCAGCCTGACGGGACTAGCGAGGGCAGATACGCAGTATTTT. Amino acid sequence: CASSLTGLARADTQYF.

The chain employs TRBV4-1 and TRBJ1-3, with D unresolved. V was trimmed by 0 bases and J by 0 bases, leaving 12 bases between them. Germline values: CDR1 MGHRA, CDR2 YSYEKL. This CDR3 has 17 residues. Here the CDR3 reads CASSQDPGILSGNTIYF. CDR3 nucleotides: TGCGCCAGCAGCCAAGACCCAGGAATCCTCTCTGGAAACACCATATATTTT.

V gene TRBV7-3 combines with J gene TRBJ2-1; TRBD2 matches 13 bases. Trimming removed 5 bases from V and 8 bases from J; junction bases left unmatched: 3. The germline gives CDR1 SGHTA, CDR2 FQGTGA. The CDR3 consists of 14 residues. CDR3 DNA sequence: TGTGCCAGCAGCCGACTAGCGGGGGGCGATGAGCAGTTCTTC. It encodes CASSRLAGGDEQFF.

This chain links TRBV28 with TRBJ1-6, with TRBD1 as a possible D gene (6 bases). V was trimmed by 6 bases and J by 9 bases, leaving 12 bases between them. Per the germline V gene, CDR1 is MDHEN and CDR2 is SYDVKM. This CDR3 has 13 residues. This chain's CDR3 is CASRQGSRSPLHF. The CDR3 region has the DNA TGTGCCAGCAGACAGGGTTCCCGTTCACCCCTCCACTTT. The variable domain in full, with the rest retrieved from reference TRBV28 and TRBJ1-6, is DVKVTQSSRYLVKRTGEKVFLECVQDMDHENMFWYRQDPGLGLRLIYFSYDVKMKEKGDIPEGYSVSREKKERFSLILESASTNQTSMYLCASRQGSRSPLHFGNGTRLTVT.

The chain uses TRBV4-3 and TRBJ1-4, with D perhaps TRBD1 (6 bases). The V and J ends lost 2 bases and 3 bases respectively, with 10 bases between them. CDR1 and CDR2 (germline): LGHNA, YSLEER. There are 15 residues in the CDR3. CDR3 DNA sequence: TGCGCCAGCAGCCAAATACAGGGTCCTAATGAAAAACTGTTTTTT. This translates into CASSQIQGPNEKLFF.

The rearrangement links TRBV29-1 to TRBJ1-3, with D possibly being TRBD1 (6 bases). Trimming pared 6 bases from V and 3 bases from J, leaving 18 bases between. This CDR3 region has 15 residues. Looked up from germline, CDR1 is SQVTM and CDR2 is ANQGSEA. In nucleotides, the CDR3 is TGCAGCGTGGGATTCACGCAGGGGATTGGAAACACCATATATTTT. Its translation: CSVGFTQGIGNTIYF.

The chain links TRBV5-1 to TRBJ1-3, with unresolved D. Germline CDR1 SGHRS, CDR2 YFSETQ. This CDR3 has 16 amino acids. Between the trimmed V and J ends, which lost 4 bases and 0 bases, there was a span of 14 bases. This CDR3 reads CASSTQSFSSGNTIYF. The DNA for the CDR3 is TGCGCCAGCAGCACACAGTCCTTTAGCTCTGGAAACACCATATATTTT.

The chain combines TRBV7-6 with TRBJ2-7; 9 nucleotides align to TRBD1. CDR1 is SGHVS and CDR2 is FNYEAQ in the germline V gene. This CDR3 is built from 15 residues. The J segment lost 2 bases and the V segment lost 1 base, leaving 3 bases of the junction unmatched. The CDR3 nucleotides read TGTGCCAGCAGCTTAGAGACAGGGGGAACCTACGAGCAGTACGTC. Its translation: CASSLETGGTYEQYV.

The chain employs TRBV18 and TRBJ2-1; weak D call: TRBD2 (6 bases). The V gene's germline CDR1 is KGHSH and CDR2 LQKENI. The CDR3 has 16 residues. Trimming stripped 2 bases from V and 1 base from J, with 12 bases between. CDR3 protein: CASSPASGPSYNEQFF. The DNA for the CDR3 is TGTGCCAGCTCACCAGCGAGCGGGCCGTCCTACAATGAGCAGTTCTTC.

The rearrangement uses TRBV11-1 and TRBJ2-3; no definite D call. The CDR3 length is 14 residues. Germline CDR1 and CDR2: SGHAT and FQDESV (reference sequence). V lost 5 bases, J lost 6 bases, and 15 bases lay in between. The CDR3 here is CASSPFEAWDTQYF. The CDR3, as DNA: TGTGCCAGCAGCCCATTCGAGGCCTGGGATACGCAGTATTTT. The variable domain in full, with the rest retrieved from reference TRBV11-1 and TRBJ2-3, is EAEVAQSPRYKITEKSQAVAFWCDPISGHATLYWYRQILGQGPELLVQFQDESVVDDSQLPKDRFSAERLKGVDSTLKIQPAELGDSAMYLCASSPFEAWDTQYFGPGTRLTVL.